The sequence of this TCR beta chain was determined in a study of cytomegalovirus exposure and HLA in healthy donors. Use of 60 Vbeta and 13 Jbeta primers characterized the PCR. Clones were sequenced by immunoSEQ multiplex PCR, and TCRdb holds only the in-frame ones, with some missing. The repertoire holds 150,000 or so clones, just over 70% seen once, with about 4.7% in the top ten. Only a few counts were recorded for this clone. This clonotype was sampled from a young man in good health and CMV-seropositive. Input material: PBMCs.

The CDR3 region is CASGIPGQGATTEAFF. CDR3 DNA sequence: TGTGCCAGTGGTATCCCGGGACAGGGGGCGACCACTGAAGCTTTCTTT. The rearrangement links TRBV28 to TRBJ1-1; 12 bases are shared with TRBD1. The CDR3 sequence is 16 residues long. CDR1 MDHEN and CDR2 SYDVKM come from the germline V gene. The V segment lost 9 bases and the J segment 4 bases; nucleotides outside the gene matches: 12.